The clone carrying this T cell receptor (beta chain) has more than one count but fewer than ten. These data are taken from a study of blood T cell repertoires in COVID-19. About the research overall: Samples came from the United States, Italy and Spain, spanning acute and convalescent COVID-19.

Sequencing used immunoSEQ multiplex PCR; TCRdb keeps in-frame clones, though not all of them. Of around 480,000 clones in the sample, more than 70% were seen once. V lost 4 bases, J lost 0 bases, and 3 bases lay in between. Germline V gene sequence: CDR1 SQVTM, CDR2 ANQGSEA. The CDR3 has 11 amino acids. Material for sequencing was peripheral blood. The chain is built from TRBV29-1 and TRBJ1-1; unclear D gene. This TCR was sampled from a woman aged 45-65 years with COVID-19, enrolled during active disease. For the CDR3, the DNA is TGCAGCGTTGTCATGAACACTGAAGCTTTCTTT. Amino acids: CSVVMNTEAFF.